This TCR beta chain is drawn from a study of T cells in tuberculosis. This CDR3 has 15 residues. The germline V gene encodes CDR1 SGHAT and CDR2 FQNNGV. J lost 4 bases, V lost 5 bases, and 4 bases had no gene match. The protocol was immunoSEQ multiplex PCR, while the TCRdb copy is restricted to in-frame clones and leaves out a portion. The sample includes about 30,000 clones, more than 85% seen only once; the top ten take around 4.9%. On average around 100,000 T cells per donor were immunosequenced. General study results and limits: Using the GMM-specific repertoire gave around 87% accuracy versus around 74% with motifs. Active tuberculosis TCR-alpha repertoires lay closer to GMM-specific TCRs than IGRA-negative controls, suggesting clonal expansion. Active tuberculosis patients had shorter CDR3-alpha; the beta difference was nonsignificant.

Remarks on this clone: Its antigen is unidentified.

Sequencing was done on a sample of PBMCs. The J gene is TRBJ2-3, the V gene TRBV11-2; 12 bases are shared with TRBD2. The TCR sequence derives from a donor aged 5-35 years with latent tuberculosis or without tuberculosis infection. This CDR3 reads CASSLLAGGPDTQYF. The CDR3 DNA follows: TGTGCCAGCAGCCTTCTAGCGGGGGGGCCAGATACGCAGTATTTT.